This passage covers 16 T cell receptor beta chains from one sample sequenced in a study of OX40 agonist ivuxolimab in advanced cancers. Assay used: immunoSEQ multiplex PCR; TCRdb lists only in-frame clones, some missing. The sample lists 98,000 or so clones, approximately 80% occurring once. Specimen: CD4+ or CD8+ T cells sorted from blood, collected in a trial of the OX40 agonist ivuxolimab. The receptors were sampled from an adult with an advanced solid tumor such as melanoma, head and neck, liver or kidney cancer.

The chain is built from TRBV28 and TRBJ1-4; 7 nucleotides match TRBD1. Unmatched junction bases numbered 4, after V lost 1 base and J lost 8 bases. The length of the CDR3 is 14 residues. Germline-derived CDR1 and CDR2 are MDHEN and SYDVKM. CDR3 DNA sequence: TGTGCCAGCAGTTTATTTTCGACAGGGGAAAAACTGTTTTTT. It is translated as CASSLFSTGEKLFF.

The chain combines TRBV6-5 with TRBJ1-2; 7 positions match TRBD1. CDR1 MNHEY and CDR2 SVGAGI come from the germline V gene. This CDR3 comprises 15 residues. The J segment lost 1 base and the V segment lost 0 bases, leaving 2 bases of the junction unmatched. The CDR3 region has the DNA TGTGCCAGCAGTTACTCGGGGACAGTTAACTATGGCTACACCTTC. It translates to CASSYSGTVNYGYTF.

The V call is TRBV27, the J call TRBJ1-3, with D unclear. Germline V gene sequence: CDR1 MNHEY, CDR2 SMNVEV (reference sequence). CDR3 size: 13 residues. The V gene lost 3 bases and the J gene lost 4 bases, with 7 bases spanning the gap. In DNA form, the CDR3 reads TGTGCCAGCAGTTTCAGCGAGGGAAACACCATATATTTT. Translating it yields CASSFSEGNTIYF.

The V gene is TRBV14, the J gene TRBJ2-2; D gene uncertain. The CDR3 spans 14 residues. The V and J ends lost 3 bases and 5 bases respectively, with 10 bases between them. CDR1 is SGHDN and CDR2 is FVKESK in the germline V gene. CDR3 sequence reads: CASSQTRQTGELFF. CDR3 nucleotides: TGTGCCAGCAGCCAGACGCGTCAAACCGGGGAGCTGTTTTTT.

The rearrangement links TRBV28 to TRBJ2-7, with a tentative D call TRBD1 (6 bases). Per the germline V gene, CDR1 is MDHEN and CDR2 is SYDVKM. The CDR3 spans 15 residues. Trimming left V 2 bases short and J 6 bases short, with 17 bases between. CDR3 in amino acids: CASSLGGEGGSEQYF. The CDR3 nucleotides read TGTGCCAGCAGTTTAGGTGGGGAAGGGGGTTCCGAGCAGTACTTC.

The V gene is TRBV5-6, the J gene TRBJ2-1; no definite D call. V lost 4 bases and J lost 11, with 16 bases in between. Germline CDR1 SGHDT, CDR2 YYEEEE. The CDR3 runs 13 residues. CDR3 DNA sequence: TGTGCCAGCAGCACGACCAAGAGAGATCAGCAGTTCTTC. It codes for CASSTTKRDQQFF.

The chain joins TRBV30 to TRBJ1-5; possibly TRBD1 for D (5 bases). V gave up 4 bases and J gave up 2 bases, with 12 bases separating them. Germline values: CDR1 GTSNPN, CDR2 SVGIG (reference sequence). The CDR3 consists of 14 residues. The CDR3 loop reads CAWNKGGGNQPQHF. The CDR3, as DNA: TGTGCCTGGAACAAAGGAGGGGGCAATCAGCCCCAGCATTTT.

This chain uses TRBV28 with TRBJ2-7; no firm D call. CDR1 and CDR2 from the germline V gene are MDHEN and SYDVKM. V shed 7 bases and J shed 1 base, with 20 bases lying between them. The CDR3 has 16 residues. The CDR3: CASTRWSVRRSYEQYF. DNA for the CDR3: TGTGCCAGCACCCGTTGGAGCGTTCGTAGATCCTACGAGCAGTACTTC.

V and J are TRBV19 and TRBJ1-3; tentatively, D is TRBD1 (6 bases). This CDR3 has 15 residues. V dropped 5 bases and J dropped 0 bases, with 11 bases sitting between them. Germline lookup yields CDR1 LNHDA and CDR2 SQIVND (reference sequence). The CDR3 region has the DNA TGTGCCAGTAGTGTCGGGACAAGCTCTGGAAACACCATATATTTT. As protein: CASSVGTSSGNTIYF.

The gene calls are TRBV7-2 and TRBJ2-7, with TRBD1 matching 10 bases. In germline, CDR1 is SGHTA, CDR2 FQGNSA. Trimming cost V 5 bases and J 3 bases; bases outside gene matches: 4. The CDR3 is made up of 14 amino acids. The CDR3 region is CASSPRTGGYEQYF. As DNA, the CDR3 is TGTGCCAGCAGCCCGCGGACAGGGGGCTACGAGCAGTACTTC.

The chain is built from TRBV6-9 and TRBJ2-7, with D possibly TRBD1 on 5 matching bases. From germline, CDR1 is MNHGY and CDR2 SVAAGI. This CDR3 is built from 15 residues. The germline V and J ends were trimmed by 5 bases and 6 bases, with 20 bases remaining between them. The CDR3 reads CASSLRARRTAEQYF. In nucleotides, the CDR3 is TGTGCCAGCAGTCTCAGGGCCCGAAGGACGGCCGAGCAGTACTTC.

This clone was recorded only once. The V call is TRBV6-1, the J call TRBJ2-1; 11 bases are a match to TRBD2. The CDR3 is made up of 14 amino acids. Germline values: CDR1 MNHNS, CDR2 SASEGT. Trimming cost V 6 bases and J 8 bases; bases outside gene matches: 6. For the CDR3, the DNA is TGTGCCAGCAGACGTAGCGGGAGGGCCGATGAGCAGTTCTTC. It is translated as CASRRSGRADEQFF.

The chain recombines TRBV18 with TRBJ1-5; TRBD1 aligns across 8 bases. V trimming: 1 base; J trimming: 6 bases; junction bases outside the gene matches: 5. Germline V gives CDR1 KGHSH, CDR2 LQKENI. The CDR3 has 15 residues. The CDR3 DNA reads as TGTGCCAGCTCACCACGACAGGGGACGGGTCAGCCCCAGCATTTT. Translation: CASSPRQGTGQPQHF.

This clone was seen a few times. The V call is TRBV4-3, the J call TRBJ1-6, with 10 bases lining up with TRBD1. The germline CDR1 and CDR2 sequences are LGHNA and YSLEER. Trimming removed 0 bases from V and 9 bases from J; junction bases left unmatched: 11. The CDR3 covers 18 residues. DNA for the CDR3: TGCGCCAGCAGCCAAGATGAATTAGATGGACAGGGGGGTTCACCCCTCCACTTT. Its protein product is CASSQDELDGQGGSPLHF.

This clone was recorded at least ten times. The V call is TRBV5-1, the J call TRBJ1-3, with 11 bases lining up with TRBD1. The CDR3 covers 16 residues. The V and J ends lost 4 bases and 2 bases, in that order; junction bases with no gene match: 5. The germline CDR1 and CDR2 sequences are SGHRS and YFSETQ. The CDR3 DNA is TGCGCCAGCAGCCCTGGGACAGGGGGAACTGGAAACACCATATATTTT. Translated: CASSPGTGGTGNTIYF.

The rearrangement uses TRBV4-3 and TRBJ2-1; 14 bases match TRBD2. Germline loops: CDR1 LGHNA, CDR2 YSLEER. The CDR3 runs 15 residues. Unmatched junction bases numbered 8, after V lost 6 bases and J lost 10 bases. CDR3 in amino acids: CASSRLAGGPGEQFF. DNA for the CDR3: TGCGCCAGCAGTCGACTAGCGGGAGGGCCAGGAGAGCAGTTCTTC.